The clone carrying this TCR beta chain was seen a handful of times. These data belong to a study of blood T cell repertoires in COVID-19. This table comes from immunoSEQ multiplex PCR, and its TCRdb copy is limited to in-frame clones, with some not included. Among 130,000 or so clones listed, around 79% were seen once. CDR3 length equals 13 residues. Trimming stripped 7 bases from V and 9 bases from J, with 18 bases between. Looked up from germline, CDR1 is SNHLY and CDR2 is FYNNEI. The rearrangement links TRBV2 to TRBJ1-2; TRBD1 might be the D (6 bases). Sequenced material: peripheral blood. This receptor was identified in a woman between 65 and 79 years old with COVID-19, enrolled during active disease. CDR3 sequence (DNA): TGTGCCAGCAACCCGTATGGGACAATGCGCTACACCTTC. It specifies CASNPYGTMRYTF.